A selection of T cell receptor beta chains follows, all from one sample in a study of T cells after yellow fever vaccination. From the 5' RACE reads, TCRdb called clonotypes with MiXCR, one entry per CDR3 protein. Among about 210,000 distinct CDR3 sequences listed, roughly 6.2% were seen once. The input for sequencing was CD4+ T cells sorted from PBMCs, taken on the day of the yellow fever booster vaccination. These receptors were taken from a man in his thirties or forties who received the YFV17D yellow fever vaccine. The CDR3 runs from the conserved cysteine through the conserved F or W. The order of the fields is clone size, V gene, CDR3 length, J gene, D gene, CDR3 DNA, CDR3 protein. The D gene is left open where the match is weak. Expanded clones are given a class, and other clones once, few, many or no size at all.

size: many
V: TRBV6-5
length: 12
J: TRBJ2-3
D: TRBD1
DNA: TGTGCCTCCTCCTCGACAGGGGATACGCAGTATTTT
CDR3: CASSSTGDTQYF

size: many
V: TRBV5-1
length: 15
J: TRBJ2-3
D: -
DNA: TGCGCCAGCAGCTCTCTAGCGTTCAGCACAGATACGCAGTATTTT
CDR3: CASSSLAFSTDTQYF

size: -
V: TRBV23-1
length: 18
J: TRBJ2-3
D: TRBD2
DNA: TGCGCCAGCAGTCAAGGATCCCCTAGCGGGGACAGCTCAGATACGCAGTATTTT
CDR3: CASSQGSPSGDSSDTQYF

size: -
V: TRBV20-1
length: 13
J: TRBJ2-4
D: -
DNA: TGCAGTGCTCGGGAGCTAGCCAAAAACATTCAGTACTTC
CDR3: CSARELAKNIQYF

size: many
V: TRBV20-1
length: 14
J: TRBJ2-7
D: TRBD1
DNA: TGCAGTGCTAGAAAGGGACAGGGCTCTTTGGAGCAGTACTTC
CDR3: CSARKGQGSLEQYF

size: -
V: TRBV7-9
length: 14
J: TRBJ1-1
D: -
DNA: TGTGCCAGCACCCCACAAGTGCCGAACACTGAAGCTTTCTTT
CDR3: CASTPQVPNTEAFF

size: few
V: TRBV6-1
length: 16
J: TRBJ1-4
D: -
DNA: TGTGCCAGCAGTAGGGGTACACCGGCCCTAAATGAAAAACTGTTTTTT
CDR3: CASSRGTPALNEKLFF

size: -
V: TRBV7-6
length: 11
J: TRBJ2-2
D: -
DNA: TGTGCCAGCAGTGCGGACTCGGAGCTGTTTTTT
CDR3: CASSADSELFF

size: -
V: TRBV7-2
length: 14
J: TRBJ2-2
D: -
DNA: TGTGCCAGCAGCCCCCCGGTGAACACTGGGGAGCTGTTTTTT
CDR3: CASSPPVNTGELFF

size: -
V: TRBV28
length: 14
J: TRBJ2-4
D: -
DNA: TGTGCCAGCAGTGACTCAGGGATTAAAAACATTCAGTACTTC
CDR3: CASSDSGIKNIQYF

size: many
V: TRBV7-2
length: 17
J: TRBJ2-3
D: TRBD1
DNA: TGTGCCAGCAGCTTACTAGTTACTGGGACAGTCACAGATACGCAGTATTTT
CDR3: CASSLLVTGTVTDTQYF

size: -
V: TRBV10-3
length: 17
J: TRBJ2-5
D: -
DNA: TGTGCCATCAGTGAGTCAAACGGCAGGAGGGATCAAGAGACCCAGTACTTC
CDR3: CAISESNGRRDQETQYF

size: few
V: TRBV6-5
length: 12
J: TRBJ2-3
D: -
DNA: TGTGCCAGCAACTACAACACAGATACGCAGTATTTT
CDR3: CASNYNTDTQYF

size: few
V: TRBV15
length: 14
J: TRBJ2-2
D: -
DNA: TGTGCCACCAGCATTCGGACAGATGCCCAGTTCCTGTTTTTT
CDR3: CATSIRTDAQFLFF

size: few
V: TRBV9
length: 15
J: TRBJ2-5
D: TRBD2
DNA: TGTGCCAGCAGCGCGCGACTAGCGGGGGAAGAGACCCAGTACTTC
CDR3: CASSARLAGEETQYF

size: few
V: TRBV15
length: 15
J: TRBJ1-6
D: TRBD1
DNA: TGTGCCACCTCCCGAGGAAGAGGGGGCGGTTCACCCCTCCACTTT
CDR3: CATSRGRGGGSPLHF

size: few
V: TRBV7-9
length: 17
J: TRBJ1-4
D: -
DNA: TGTGCCAGCAGCTTAGTCTTCGGGGACGCAACTAATGAAAAACTGTTTTTT
CDR3: CASSLVFGDATNEKLFF

size: few
V: TRBV29-1
length: 12
J: TRBJ2-7
D: -
DNA: TGCAGCGTTGGTACAGGGAACTACGAGCAGTACTTC
CDR3: CSVGTGNYEQYF

size: many
V: TRBV20-1
length: 14
J: TRBJ2-1
D: -
DNA: TGCAGTGCTAGAGGCCTCAGCTCCTACAATGAGCAGTTCTTC
CDR3: CSARGLSSYNEQFF

size: many
V: TRBV24-1
length: 16
J: TRBJ1-2
D: -
DNA: TGTGCCACCAGTGATTCCAGTAAGGGCACCATCTATGGCTACACCTTC
CDR3: CATSDSSKGTIYGYTF

size: many
V: TRBV14
length: 13
J: TRBJ2-3
D: -
DNA: TGTGCCAGCAGCCCCCGAGGTTCAGATACGCAGTATTTT
CDR3: CASSPRGSDTQYF

size: -
V: TRBV5-6
length: 15
J: TRBJ2-1
D: -
DNA: TGTGCCAGCAGCTGGGGGCAGGGCACCTACAATGAGCAGTTCTTC
CDR3: CASSWGQGTYNEQFF

size: -
V: TRBV7-2
length: 17
J: TRBJ2-7
D: TRBD2
DNA: TGTGCCAGCAGCTCGCCGGACCTAGCGGGAGTTAGATACGAGCAGTACTTC
CDR3: CASSSPDLAGVRYEQYF

size: few
V: TRBV5-1
length: 14
J: TRBJ2-1
D: TRBD2
DNA: TGCGCCAGCAGCGAAGGGACTACCAACAATGAGCAGTTCTTC
CDR3: CASSEGTTNNEQFF

size: few
V: TRBV7-2
length: 15
J: TRBJ2-3
D: -
DNA: TGTGCCAGCAGCTTAGACCCCGGGCGACCAGATACGCAGTATTTT
CDR3: CASSLDPGRPDTQYF

size: many
V: TRBV2
length: 14
J: TRBJ2-7
D: -
DNA: TGTGCCAGCAGTGACGGGGCGAGGTCCTACGAGCAGTACTTC
CDR3: CASSDGARSYEQYF

size: -
V: TRBV20-1
length: 12
J: TRBJ2-7
D: -
DNA: TGCAGTGCTGTAGGCGGAACCCACGAGCAGTACTTC
CDR3: CSAVGGTHEQYF

size: -
V: TRBV20-1
length: 15
J: TRBJ2-3
D: -
DNA: TGCAGTGCTAGAGACCCAGGCCACGGCACAGATACGCAGTATTTT
CDR3: CSARDPGHGTDTQYF

size: few
V: TRBV20-1
length: 14
J: TRBJ2-2
D: -
DNA: TGCAGTGCTAGAGACCAGGTGAACACCGGGGAGCTGTTTTTT
CDR3: CSARDQVNTGELFF

size: -
V: TRBV27
length: 18
J: TRBJ2-6
D: -
DNA: TGTGCCAGCAGCACGACCCAGGTCGCGGTCTTCCCGGCCAACGTCCTGACTTTC
CDR3: CASSTTQVAVFPANVLTF

size: few
V: TRBV28
length: 15
J: TRBJ1-5
D: TRBD1
DNA: TGTGCCAGCAGTTCCCCGACAGGGTTCAATCAGCCCCAGCATTTT
CDR3: CASSSPTGFNQPQHF

size: few
V: TRBV20-1
length: 14
J: TRBJ1-4
D: -
DNA: TGCAGTGCTAGAGATTCAGGGACTAATGAAAAACTGTTTTTT
CDR3: CSARDSGTNEKLFF

size: few
V: TRBV7-2
length: 12
J: TRBJ1-4
D: -
DNA: TGTGCCAGCAGCTTTCCTTCCACAAAACTGTTTTTT
CDR3: CASSFPSTKLFF

size: many
V: TRBV20-1
length: 13
J: TRBJ2-3
D: -
DNA: TGCAGTGCTGTCAGCGGATACACAGATACGCAGTATTTT
CDR3: CSAVSGYTDTQYF

size: many
V: TRBV7-9
length: 16
J: TRBJ1-4
D: -
DNA: TGTGCCAGCAGCTTAGACGGGAGAGGGTTGAATGAAAAACTGTTTTTT
CDR3: CASSLDGRGLNEKLFF

size: few
V: TRBV7-2
length: 15
J: TRBJ2-7
D: TRBD2
DNA: TGTGCCAGCAGCTTCGGACTAGCGGCCTCCTACGAGCAGTACTTC
CDR3: CASSFGLAASYEQYF

size: -
V: TRBV19
length: 17
J: TRBJ1-5
D: -
DNA: TGTGCCAGTAGTATTTTGGGGACACTTAATAGCAATCAGCCCCAGCATTTT
CDR3: CASSILGTLNSNQPQHF

size: -
V: TRBV10-3
length: 13
J: TRBJ1-1
D: -
DNA: TGTGCCATCAGTGAGGGAGTGAACACTGAAGCTTTCTTT
CDR3: CAISEGVNTEAFF

size: -
V: TRBV5-1
length: 18
J: TRBJ2-6
D: TRBD1
DNA: TGCGCCAGCAGCTTGGCCGGGACAGCTATCTCTGGGGCCAACCTCCTGACTTTC
CDR3: CASSLAGTAISGANLLTF

size: many
V: TRBV20-1
length: 14
J: TRBJ2-5
D: TRBD2
DNA: TGCAGTGCCGGACTAGCGGGAATTAAAGAGACCCAGTACTTC
CDR3: CSAGLAGIKETQYF

size: few
V: TRBV12-3/TRBV12-4
length: 15
J: TRBJ2-5
D: -
DNA: TGTGCCAGCAGTCCGGGGGACCCGCAAGGAGAGACCCAGTACTTC
CDR3: CASSPGDPQGETQYF

size: -
V: TRBV11-2
length: 15
J: TRBJ2-7
D: TRBD2
DNA: TGTGCCAGCAGGAGACTAGCGGGAGGCTCCTACGAGCAGTACTTC
CDR3: CASRRLAGGSYEQYF

size: -
V: TRBV2
length: 14
J: TRBJ2-7
D: -
DNA: TGTGCCAGCGTAAACCGGGAGACATCCTACGAGCAGTACTTC
CDR3: CASVNRETSYEQYF

size: -
V: TRBV5-1
length: 15
J: TRBJ2-1
D: -
DNA: TGCGCCAGCAGCTTGGCCCTTACAGGGAACAATGAGCAGTTCTTC
CDR3: CASSLALTGNNEQFF

size: -
V: TRBV12-3/TRBV12-4
length: 12
J: TRBJ2-7
D: -
DNA: TGTGCCAGCACTCAATTCGGGGGCGAGCAGTACTTC
CDR3: CASTQFGGEQYF

size: many
V: TRBV12-3/TRBV12-4
length: 13
J: TRBJ2-7
D: -
DNA: TGTGCCAGCAGTTTGAGGGCGGCCGAACGGTCGTACTTC
CDR3: CASSLRAAERSYF